The clone carrying this T cell receptor beta chain appeared a few times. Its antigen is as yet unknown. Libraries of TCR beta came from iRepertoire HTBI primers plus Arm-PCR of CDR3 regions. TCRdb reprocessed the multiplex PCR reads via MiXCR and lists one record per CDR3 protein. The data contain 620,000 or so distinct CDR3 sequences, 16% of them singletons. The source of the sample is a study of regulatory T cells in long-lasting Graves disease. Study information: Newly diagnosed Graves' patients had under 3 months of antithyroid drugs.

Study observations and caveats: Only a small sample size was used, which may have cut accuracy.

Time point meaning: newly diagnosed GD, antithyroid drugs for less than 3 months. The TCR library was made from RNA that had been extracted from PBMCs in TRIzol. These data were also filed under a second study, of T cells in Graves' hyperthyroidism and ophthalmopathy. From that paper: Most thyroid clonotypes that were expanded above 0.001 also turned up in blood.

The input for sequencing was peripheral blood mononuclear cells (PBMCs), taken at new diagnosis, from a patient treated with antithyroid drugs. The receptor's source is a woman aged 25 to 39 with Graves disease.

CDR3 coding DNA: TGTGCCAGCACACAAGGGGATCAGCCCCAGCATTTT. Residues: CASTQGDQPQHF. The chain combines TRBV12-3 or TRBV12-4 with TRBJ1-5; D perhaps matches TRBD1 (5 bases). The CDR3 loop spans 12 amino acids. The V and J ends lost 7 bases and 5 bases respectively, with 9 bases between them.